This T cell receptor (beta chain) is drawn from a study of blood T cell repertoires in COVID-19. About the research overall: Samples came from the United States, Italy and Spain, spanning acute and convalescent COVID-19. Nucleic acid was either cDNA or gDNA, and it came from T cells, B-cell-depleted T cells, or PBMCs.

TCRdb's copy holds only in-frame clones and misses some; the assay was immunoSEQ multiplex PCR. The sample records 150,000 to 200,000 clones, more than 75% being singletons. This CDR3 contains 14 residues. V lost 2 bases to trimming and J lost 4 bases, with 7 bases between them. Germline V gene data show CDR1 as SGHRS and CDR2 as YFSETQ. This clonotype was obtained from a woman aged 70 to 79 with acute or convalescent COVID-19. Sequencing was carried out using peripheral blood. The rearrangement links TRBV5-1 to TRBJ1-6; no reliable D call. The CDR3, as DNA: TGCGCCAGCAGCTTAGCGACTTATAATTCACCCCTCCACTTT. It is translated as CASSLATYNSPLHF.